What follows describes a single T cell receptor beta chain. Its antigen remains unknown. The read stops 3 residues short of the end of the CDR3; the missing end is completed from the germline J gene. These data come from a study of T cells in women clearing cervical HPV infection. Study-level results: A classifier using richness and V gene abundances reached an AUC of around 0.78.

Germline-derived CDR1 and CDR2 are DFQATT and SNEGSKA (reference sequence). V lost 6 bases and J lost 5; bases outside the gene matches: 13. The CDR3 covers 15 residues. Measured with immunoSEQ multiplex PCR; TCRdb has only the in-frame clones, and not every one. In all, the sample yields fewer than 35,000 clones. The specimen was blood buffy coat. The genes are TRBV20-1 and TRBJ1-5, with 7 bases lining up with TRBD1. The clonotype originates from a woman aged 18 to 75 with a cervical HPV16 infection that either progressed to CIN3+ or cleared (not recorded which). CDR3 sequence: CSATSGDGQDQPQHF. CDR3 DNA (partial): TGCAGTGCAACTTCGGGGGACGGACAGGATCAGCCC.